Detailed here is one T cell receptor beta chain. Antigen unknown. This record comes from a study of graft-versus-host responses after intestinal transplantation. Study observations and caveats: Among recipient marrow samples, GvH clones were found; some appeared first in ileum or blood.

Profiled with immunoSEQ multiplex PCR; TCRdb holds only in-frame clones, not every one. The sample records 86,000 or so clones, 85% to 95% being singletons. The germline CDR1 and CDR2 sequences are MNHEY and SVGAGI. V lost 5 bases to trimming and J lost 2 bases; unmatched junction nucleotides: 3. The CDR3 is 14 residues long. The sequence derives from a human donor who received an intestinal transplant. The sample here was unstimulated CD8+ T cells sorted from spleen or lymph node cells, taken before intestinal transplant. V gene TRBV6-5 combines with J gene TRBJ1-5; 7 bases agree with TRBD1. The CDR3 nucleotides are TGTGCCAGCAGTCCTGACAGGGGCAATCAGCCCCAGCATTTT. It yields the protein CASSPDRGNQPQHF.